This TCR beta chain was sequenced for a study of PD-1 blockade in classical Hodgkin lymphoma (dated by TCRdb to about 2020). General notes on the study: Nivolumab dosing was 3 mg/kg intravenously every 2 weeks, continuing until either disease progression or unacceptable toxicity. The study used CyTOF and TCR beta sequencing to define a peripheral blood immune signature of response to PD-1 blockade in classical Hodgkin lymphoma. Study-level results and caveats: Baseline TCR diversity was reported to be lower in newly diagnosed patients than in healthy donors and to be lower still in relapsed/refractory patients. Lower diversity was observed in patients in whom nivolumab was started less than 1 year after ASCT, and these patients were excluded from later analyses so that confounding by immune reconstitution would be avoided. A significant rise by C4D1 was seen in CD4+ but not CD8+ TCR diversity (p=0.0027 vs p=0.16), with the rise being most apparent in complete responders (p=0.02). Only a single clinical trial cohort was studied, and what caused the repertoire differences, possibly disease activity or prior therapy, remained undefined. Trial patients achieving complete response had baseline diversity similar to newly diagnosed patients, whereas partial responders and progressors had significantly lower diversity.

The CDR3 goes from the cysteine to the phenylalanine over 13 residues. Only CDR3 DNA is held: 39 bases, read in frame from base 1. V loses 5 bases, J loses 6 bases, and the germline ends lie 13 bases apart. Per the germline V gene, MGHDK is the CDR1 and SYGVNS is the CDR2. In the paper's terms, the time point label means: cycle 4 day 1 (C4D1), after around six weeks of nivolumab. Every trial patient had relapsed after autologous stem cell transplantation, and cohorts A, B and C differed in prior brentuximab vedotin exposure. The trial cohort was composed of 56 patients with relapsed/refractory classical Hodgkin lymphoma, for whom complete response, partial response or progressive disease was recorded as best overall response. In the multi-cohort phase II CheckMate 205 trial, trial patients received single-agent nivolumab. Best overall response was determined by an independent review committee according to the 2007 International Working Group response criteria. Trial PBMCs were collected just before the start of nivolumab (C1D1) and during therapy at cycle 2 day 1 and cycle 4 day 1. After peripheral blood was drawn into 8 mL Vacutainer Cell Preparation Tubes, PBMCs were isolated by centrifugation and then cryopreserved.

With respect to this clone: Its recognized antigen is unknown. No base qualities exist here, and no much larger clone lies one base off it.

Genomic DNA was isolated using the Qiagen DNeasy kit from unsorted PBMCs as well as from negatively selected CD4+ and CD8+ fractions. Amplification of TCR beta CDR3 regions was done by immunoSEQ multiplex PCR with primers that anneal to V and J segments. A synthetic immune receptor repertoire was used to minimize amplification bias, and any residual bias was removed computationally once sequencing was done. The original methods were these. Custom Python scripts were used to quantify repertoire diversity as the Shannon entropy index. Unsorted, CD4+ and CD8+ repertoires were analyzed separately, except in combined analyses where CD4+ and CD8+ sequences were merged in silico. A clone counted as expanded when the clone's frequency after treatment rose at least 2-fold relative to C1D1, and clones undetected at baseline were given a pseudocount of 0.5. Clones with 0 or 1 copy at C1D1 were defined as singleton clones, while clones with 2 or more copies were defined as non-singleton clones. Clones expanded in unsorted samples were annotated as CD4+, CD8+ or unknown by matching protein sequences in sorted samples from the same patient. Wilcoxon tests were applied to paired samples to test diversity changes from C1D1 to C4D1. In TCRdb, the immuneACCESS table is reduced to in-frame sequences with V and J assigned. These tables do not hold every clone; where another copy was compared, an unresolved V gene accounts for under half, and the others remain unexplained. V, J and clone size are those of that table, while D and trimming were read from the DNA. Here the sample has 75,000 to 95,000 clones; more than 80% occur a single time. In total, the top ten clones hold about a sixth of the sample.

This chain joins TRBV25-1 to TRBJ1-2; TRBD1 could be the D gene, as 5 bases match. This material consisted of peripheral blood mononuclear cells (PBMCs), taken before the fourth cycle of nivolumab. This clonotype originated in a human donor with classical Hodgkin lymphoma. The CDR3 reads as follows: CASSIPGRDGYTF. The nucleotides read TGTGCCAGCAGTATCCCAGGGAGGGATGGCTACACCTTC.